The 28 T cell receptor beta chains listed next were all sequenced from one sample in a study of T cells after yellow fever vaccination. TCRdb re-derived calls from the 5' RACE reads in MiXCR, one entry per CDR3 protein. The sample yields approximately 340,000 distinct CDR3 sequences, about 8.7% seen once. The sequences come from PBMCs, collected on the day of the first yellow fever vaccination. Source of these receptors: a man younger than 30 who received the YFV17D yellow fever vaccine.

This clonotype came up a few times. The CDR3 DNA follows: TGTGCCAGCACGCTCAACCGGATCAGGGACGTGAACAATGAGCAGTTCTTC. Amino acids: CASTLNRIRDVNNEQFF. This rearrangement joins TRBV6-2 or TRBV6-3 to TRBJ2-1; D is perhaps TRBD1 or TRBD2 (5 bases each). Germline CDR1 and CDR2: MNHEY and SVGEGT. The CDR3 runs to 17 residues. Trimming pared 7 bases from V and 5 bases from J, leaving 24 bases between.

CDR3 DNA sequence: TGTGCCAGCTGCTACACTAGCGGGGGGTGGACAGATACGCAGTATTTT. It encodes CASCYTSGGWTDTQYF. The chain carries TRBV5-8 and TRBJ2-3; the match to TRBD2 covers 12 bases. Germline V gives CDR1 SGHTS, CDR2 YDEGEE. This CDR3 spans 16 amino acids. V shed 7 bases and J 3 bases; nucleotides not matched to a gene: 9.

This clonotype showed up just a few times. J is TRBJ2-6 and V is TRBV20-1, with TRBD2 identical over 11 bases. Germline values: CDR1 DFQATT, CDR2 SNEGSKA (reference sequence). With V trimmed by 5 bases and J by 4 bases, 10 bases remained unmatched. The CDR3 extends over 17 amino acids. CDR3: CSAVLAGVTLGANVLTF. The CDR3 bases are TGCAGTGCTGTACTAGCGGGGGTTACCTTAGGGGCCAACGTCCTGACTTTC.

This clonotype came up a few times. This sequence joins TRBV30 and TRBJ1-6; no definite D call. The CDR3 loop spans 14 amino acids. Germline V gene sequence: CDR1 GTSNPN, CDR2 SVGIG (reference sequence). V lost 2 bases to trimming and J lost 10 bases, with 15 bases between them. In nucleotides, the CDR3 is TGTGCCTGGAGTCCCGGGAACCCGAGATCACCCCTCCACTTT. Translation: CAWSPGNPRSPLHF.

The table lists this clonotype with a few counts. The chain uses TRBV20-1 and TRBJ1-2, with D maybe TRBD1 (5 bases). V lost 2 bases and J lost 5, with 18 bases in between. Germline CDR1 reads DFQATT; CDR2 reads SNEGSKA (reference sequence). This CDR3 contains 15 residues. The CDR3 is CSARTQGGRSYGYTF. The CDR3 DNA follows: TGCAGTGCTAGAACCCAGGGAGGTCGTTCTTATGGCTACACCTTC.

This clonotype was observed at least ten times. Here the CDR3 reads CASSLNGGQETQYF. CDR3 DNA: TGTGCCAGCAGCTTAAACGGGGGCCAAGAGACCCAGTACTTC. This chain joins TRBV7-3 and TRBJ2-5; the D gene is possibly TRBD2 (6 bases). Germline CDR1 reads SGHTA; CDR2 reads FQGTGA. V was shortened by 1 base and J by 1 base, with 7 bases between the two germline ends. This CDR3 contains 14 residues.

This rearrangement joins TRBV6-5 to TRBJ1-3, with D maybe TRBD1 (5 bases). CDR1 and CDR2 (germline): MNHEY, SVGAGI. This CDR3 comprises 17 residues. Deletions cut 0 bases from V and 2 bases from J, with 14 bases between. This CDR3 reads CASSYSPGGLAGNTIYF. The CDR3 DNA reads TGTGCCAGCAGTTACTCCCCCGGGGGACTGGCTGGAAACACCATATATTTT.

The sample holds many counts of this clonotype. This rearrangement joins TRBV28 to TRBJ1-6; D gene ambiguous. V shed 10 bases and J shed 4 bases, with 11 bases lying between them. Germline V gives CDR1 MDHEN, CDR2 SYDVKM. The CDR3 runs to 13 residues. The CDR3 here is CATWGPYNSPLHF. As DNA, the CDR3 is TGTGCCACCTGGGGTCCGTATAATTCACCCCTCCACTTT.

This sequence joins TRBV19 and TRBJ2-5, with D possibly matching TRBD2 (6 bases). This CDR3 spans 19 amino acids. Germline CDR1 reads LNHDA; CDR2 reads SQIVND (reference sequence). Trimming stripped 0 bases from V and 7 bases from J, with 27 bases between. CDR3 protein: CASSIDGFSGAAGPGTQYF. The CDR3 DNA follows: TGTGCCAGTAGTATAGATGGGTTTTCCGGAGCAGCGGGCCCCGGGACCCAGTACTTC.

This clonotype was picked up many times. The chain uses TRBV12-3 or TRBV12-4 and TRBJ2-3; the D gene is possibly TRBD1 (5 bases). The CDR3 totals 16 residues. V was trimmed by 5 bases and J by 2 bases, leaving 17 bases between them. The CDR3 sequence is CASSRLLTAITDTQYF. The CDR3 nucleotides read TGTGCCAGCAGTAGGCTCTTGACAGCTATCACAGATACGCAGTATTTT.

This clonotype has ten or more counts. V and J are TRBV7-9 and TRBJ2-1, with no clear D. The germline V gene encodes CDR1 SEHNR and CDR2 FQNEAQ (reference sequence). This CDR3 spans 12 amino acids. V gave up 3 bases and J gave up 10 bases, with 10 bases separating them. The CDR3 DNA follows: TGTGCCAGCAGCTTTGGGCCTGGGGAGCAGTTCTTC. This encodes CASSFGPGEQFF. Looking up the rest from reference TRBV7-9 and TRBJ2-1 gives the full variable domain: DTGVSQNPRHKITKRGQNVTFRCDPISEHNRLYWYRQTLGQGPEFLTYFQNEAQLEKSRLLSDRFSAERPKGSFSTLEIQRTEQGDSAMYLCASSFGPGEQFFGPGTRLTVL.

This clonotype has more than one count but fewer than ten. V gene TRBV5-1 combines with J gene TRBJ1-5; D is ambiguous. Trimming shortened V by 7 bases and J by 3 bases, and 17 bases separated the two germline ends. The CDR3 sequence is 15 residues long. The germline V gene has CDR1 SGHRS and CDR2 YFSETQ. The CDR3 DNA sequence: TGCGCCAGCCGAACCTTAGGGCATTCCAATCAGCCCCAGCATTTT. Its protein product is CASRTLGHSNQPQHF.

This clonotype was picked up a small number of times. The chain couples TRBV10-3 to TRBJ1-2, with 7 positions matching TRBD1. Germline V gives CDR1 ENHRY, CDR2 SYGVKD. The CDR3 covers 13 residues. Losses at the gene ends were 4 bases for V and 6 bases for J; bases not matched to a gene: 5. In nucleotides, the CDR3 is TGTGCCATCAGTGTACGACAGGGCGATGGCTACACCTTC. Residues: CAISVRQGDGYTF.

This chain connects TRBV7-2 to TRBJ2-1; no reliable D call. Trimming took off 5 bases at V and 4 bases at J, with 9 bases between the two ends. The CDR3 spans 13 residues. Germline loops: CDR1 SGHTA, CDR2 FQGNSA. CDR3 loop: CASSRSGYNEQFF. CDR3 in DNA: TGTGCCAGCAGCCGGTCCGGGTACAATGAGCAGTTCTTC.

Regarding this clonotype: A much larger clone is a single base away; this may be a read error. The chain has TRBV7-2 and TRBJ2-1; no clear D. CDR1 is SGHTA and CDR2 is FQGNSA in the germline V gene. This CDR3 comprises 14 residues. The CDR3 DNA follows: TGTGCCAGCAGCTTAGTCTCCAGACACAATGAGCTGTTCTTC. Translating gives CASSLVSRHNELFF.

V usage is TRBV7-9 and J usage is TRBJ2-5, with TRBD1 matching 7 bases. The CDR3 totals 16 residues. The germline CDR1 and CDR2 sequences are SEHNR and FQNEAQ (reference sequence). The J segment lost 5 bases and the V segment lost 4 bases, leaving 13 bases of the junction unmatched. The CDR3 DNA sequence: TGTGCCAGCAGCTCGCAAGTACGACAGGGCTGGGAGACCCAGTACTTC. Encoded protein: CASSSQVRQGWETQYF.

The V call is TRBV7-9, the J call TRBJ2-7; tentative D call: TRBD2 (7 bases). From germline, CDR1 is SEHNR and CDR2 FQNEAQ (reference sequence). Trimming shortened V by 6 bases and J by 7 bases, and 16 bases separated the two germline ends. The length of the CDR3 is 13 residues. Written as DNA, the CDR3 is TGTGCCAGCAGTCAAAGGGGGGGCTGGGAGCAGTACGTC. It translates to CASSQRGGWEQYV.

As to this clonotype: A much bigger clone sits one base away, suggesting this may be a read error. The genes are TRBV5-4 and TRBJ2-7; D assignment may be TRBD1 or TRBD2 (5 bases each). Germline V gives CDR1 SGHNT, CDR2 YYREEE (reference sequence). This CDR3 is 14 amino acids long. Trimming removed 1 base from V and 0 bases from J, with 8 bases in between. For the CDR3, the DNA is TGTGCCAGCAGCTTGAGAGGGGACTCCTACGAGCAGTACTTC. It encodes CASSLRGDSYEQYF.

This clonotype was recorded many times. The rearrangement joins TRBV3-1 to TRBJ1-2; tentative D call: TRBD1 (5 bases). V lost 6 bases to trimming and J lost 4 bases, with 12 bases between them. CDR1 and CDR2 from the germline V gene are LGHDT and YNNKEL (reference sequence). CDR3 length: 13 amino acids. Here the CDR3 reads CASSQQGSYGYTF. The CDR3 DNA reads TGTGCCAGCAGTCAGCAGGGAAGCTATGGCTACACCTTC.

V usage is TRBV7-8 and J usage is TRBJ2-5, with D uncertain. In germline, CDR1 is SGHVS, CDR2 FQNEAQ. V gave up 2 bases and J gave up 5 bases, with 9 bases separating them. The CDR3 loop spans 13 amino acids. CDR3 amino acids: CASSLPPWETQYF. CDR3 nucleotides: TGTGCCAGCAGCTTACCCCCCTGGGAGACCCAGTACTTC.

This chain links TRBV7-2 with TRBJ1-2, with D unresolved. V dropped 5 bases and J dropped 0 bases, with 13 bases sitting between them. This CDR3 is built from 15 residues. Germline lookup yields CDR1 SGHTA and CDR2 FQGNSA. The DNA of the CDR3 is TGTGCCAGCAGCCCCGAGCTGGGTACTAACTATGGCTACACCTTC. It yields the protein CASSPELGTNYGYTF.

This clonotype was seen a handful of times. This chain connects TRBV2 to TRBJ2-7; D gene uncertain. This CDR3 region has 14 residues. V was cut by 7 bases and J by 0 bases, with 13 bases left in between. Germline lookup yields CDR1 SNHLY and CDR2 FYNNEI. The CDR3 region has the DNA TGTGCCAGCAACGAAGGAAGAAGCTCCTACGAGCAGTACTTC. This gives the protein CASNEGRSSYEQYF.

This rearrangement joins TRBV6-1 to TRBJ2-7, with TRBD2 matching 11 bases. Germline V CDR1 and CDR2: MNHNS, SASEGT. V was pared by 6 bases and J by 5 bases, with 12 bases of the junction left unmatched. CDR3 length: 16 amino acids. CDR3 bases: TGTGCCAGCAGCCCCCTTAGCGGGGGGGCCTCTAACGAGCAGTACGTC. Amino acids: CASSPLSGGASNEQYV.

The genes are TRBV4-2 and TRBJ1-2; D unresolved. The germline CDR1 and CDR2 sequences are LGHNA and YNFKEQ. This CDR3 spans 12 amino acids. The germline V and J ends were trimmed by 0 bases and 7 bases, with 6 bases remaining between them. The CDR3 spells CASSQDYLGYTF. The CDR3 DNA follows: TGTGCCAGCAGCCAAGATTATCTTGGCTACACCTTC.

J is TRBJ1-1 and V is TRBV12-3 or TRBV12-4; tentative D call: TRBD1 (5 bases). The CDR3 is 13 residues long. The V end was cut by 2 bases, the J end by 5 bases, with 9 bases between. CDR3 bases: TGTGCCAGCAGTTTATCAAGGGGTACTGAAGCTTTCTTT. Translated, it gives CASSLSRGTEAFF.

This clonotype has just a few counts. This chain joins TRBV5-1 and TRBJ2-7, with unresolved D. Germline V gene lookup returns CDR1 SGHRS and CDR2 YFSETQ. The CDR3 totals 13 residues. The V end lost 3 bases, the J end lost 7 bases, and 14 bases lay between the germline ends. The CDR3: CASSSNVGFEQYV. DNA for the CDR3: TGCGCCAGCAGCTCGAATGTTGGTTTTGAGCAGTACGTC.

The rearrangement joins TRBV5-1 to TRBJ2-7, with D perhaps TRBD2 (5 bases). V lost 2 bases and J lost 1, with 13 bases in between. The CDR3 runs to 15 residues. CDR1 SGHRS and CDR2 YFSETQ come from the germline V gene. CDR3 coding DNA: TGCGCCAGCAGCTTCGGGGATTCCCCATCCTACGAGCAGTACTTC. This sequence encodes CASSFGDSPSYEQYF.

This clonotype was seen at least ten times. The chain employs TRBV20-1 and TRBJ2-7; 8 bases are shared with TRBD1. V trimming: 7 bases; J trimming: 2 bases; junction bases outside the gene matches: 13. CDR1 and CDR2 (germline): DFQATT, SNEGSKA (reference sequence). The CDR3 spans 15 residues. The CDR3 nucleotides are TGCAGTGTTAAACCCGGGACAGGCCAAACCTACGAGCAGTACGTC. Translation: CSVKPGTGQTYEQYV.